A single sample is the source of the 27 T cell receptor beta chains below, sequenced in a study of blood T cell repertoires in COVID-19. Measured with immunoSEQ multiplex PCR; TCRdb has only the in-frame clones, and not every one. The table shows some 70,000 clones, with around 83% occurring only once. The sequenced material came from peripheral blood. The receptors shown here come from a man aged 45 to 65 with active COVID-19.

The rearrangement uses TRBV7-9 and TRBJ1-5, with D possibly matching TRBD1 (6 bases). Trimming removed 0 bases at V and 6 bases at J, with 15 bases between. Germline CDR1 and CDR2: SEHNR and FQNEAQ (reference sequence). The CDR3 is made up of 16 amino acids. As DNA, the CDR3 is TGTGCCAGCAGCTTAGCAGGGGAGGGGGTAAGTCAGCCCCAGCATTTT. Encoded protein: CASSLAGEGVSQPQHF.

This clone was picked up one time. The gene calls are TRBV5-5 and TRBJ1-1; 9 nucleotides align to TRBD1. Trimming cost V 4 bases and J 8 bases; bases outside gene matches: 9. The CDR3 consists of 14 residues. Per germline, CDR1 SGHKS and CDR2 YYEKEE (reference sequence). CDR3 protein: CASSRGQGSEEAFF. DNA of the CDR3: TGTGCCAGCAGCCGTGGACAGGGGTCGGAGGAAGCTTTCTTT.

This chain connects TRBV2 to TRBJ1-5; TRBD1 is a possible D gene (5 bases). The V and J ends lost 6 bases and 1 base respectively, with 10 bases between them. Germline values: CDR1 SNHLY, CDR2 FYNNEI. The CDR3 contains 14 residues. This chain's CDR3 is CASSRQPSNQPQHF. The CDR3 DNA reads as TGTGCCAGCAGCCGACAGCCCAGCAATCAGCCCCAGCATTTT.

This chain links TRBV28 with TRBJ2-7; 11 bases are shared with TRBD2. The CDR3 extends over 15 amino acids. Germline lookup yields CDR1 MDHEN and CDR2 SYDVKM. J was trimmed by 2 bases and V by 5 bases; bases with no gene match: 5. The CDR3 reads CASSEGSGRAYEQYF. The CDR3 DNA reads as TGTGCCAGCAGTGAAGGTAGCGGGAGGGCCTACGAGCAGTACTTC.

The V gene is TRBV5-4, the J gene TRBJ2-1; TRBD1 might be the D (5 bases). V was shortened by 4 bases and J by 7 bases, with 15 bases between the two germline ends. CDR1 is SGHNT and CDR2 is YYREEE in the germline V gene (reference sequence). This CDR3 spans 14 amino acids. The CDR3 nucleotides are TGTGCCAGCAGCCCTCCAGGGAAGTTGAATGAGCAGTTCTTC. Protein: CASSPPGKLNEQFF.

This chain joins TRBV10-3 and TRBJ2-1; 9 bases are a match to TRBD2. The CDR3 length is 16 residues. Trimming took 2 bases from V and 3 from J; bases not matched to a gene: 5. Looked up from germline, CDR1 is ENHRY and CDR2 is SYGVKD. CDR3 sequence: CAISEVAGAYYNEQFF. Written as DNA, the CDR3 is TGTGCCATCAGTGAGGTAGCGGGAGCTTACTACAATGAGCAGTTCTTC.

This sequence joins TRBV19 and TRBJ1-1; TRBD1 matches 8 bases. The CDR3 is 14 residues long. V gave up 1 base and J gave up 6 bases; unmatched junction bases: 4. In germline, CDR1 is LNHDA, CDR2 SQIVND (reference sequence). This CDR3 reads CASSIGQGTAEAFF. CDR3 DNA sequence: TGTGCCAGTAGTATAGGACAGGGGACGGCTGAAGCTTTCTTT. The variable domain in full, with the rest retrieved from reference TRBV19 and TRBJ1-1, is DGGITQSPKYLFRKEGQNVTLSCEQNLNHDAMYWYRQDPGQGLRLIYYSQIVNDFQKGDIAEGYSVSREKKESFPLTVTSAQKNPTAFYLCASSIGQGTAEAFFGQGTRLTVV.

A few counts support this clone. The rearrangement joins TRBV10-3 to TRBJ2-3; 9 positions agree with TRBD2. The CDR3 spans 14 residues. V shed 9 bases, J shed 2 bases, and the junction held 6 bases outside the gene matches. From germline, CDR1 is ENHRY and CDR2 SYGVKD. As DNA, the CDR3 is TGTGCCATTTCGGCTAGCGGGGCCACAGATACGCAGTATTTT. The encoded protein is CAISASGATDTQYF.

As for this clone: The germline gene is not matched at one end of the junction; a read error may be the cause. V and J are TRBV20-1 and TRBJ2-7; no definite D call. The germline V gene encodes CDR1 DFQATT and CDR2 SNEGSKA (reference sequence). The CDR3 length is 11 residues. This chain's CDR3 is CSARGPSRANF. CDR3 in DNA: TGCAGTGCTAGAGGCCCCTCTAGAGCGAACTTC.

The rearrangement uses TRBV7-8 and TRBJ2-7, with D maybe TRBD2 (6 bases). The germline V gene has CDR1 SGHVS and CDR2 FQNEAQ. The CDR3 is made up of 14 amino acids. V lost 5 bases, J lost 4 bases, and 15 bases lay in between. In DNA form, the CDR3 reads TGTGCCAGCAGCGTCCGGGACTTATCTTACGAGCAGTACTTC. Its translation: CASSVRDLSYEQYF.

This sequence joins TRBV12-3 or TRBV12-4 and TRBJ2-7; 9 bases agree with TRBD1. Losses at the gene ends were 8 bases for V and 5 bases for J; bases not matched to a gene: 7. CDR3 size: 13 residues. CDR3: CASRQQGADEQYF. CDR3 nucleotides: TGTGCCAGCCGCCAACAGGGGGCGGACGAGCAGTACTTC.

This chain connects TRBV6-4 to TRBJ1-6; unclear D gene. This CDR3 has 15 residues. CDR1 and CDR2 (germline): MRHNA, SNTAGT. V was clipped by 2 bases and J by 10 bases, with 15 bases between them. The CDR3 sequence: CASSDRALGGSPLHF. In DNA, the CDR3 is TGTGCCAGCAGTGACCGGGCTCTAGGCGGGTCACCCCTCCACTTT.

The chain recombines TRBV5-8 with TRBJ1-3; TRBD1 aligns across 7 bases. Germline V CDR1 and CDR2: SGHTS, YDEGEE. The CDR3 has 15 amino acids. The V gene end was trimmed by 2 bases and the J gene end by 0 bases; junction bases not matched to a gene: 2. The CDR3 nucleotides read TGTGCCAGCAGCTTAAGGACAGGCTCTGGAAACACCATATATTTT. Protein: CASSLRTGSGNTIYF. The full variable domain, completed using reference TRBV5-8 and TRBJ1-3, is EAGVTQSPTHLIKTRGQQATLRCSPISGHTSVYWYQQALGLGLQFLLWYDEGEERNRGNFPPRFSGRQFPNYSSELNVNALELEDSALYLCASSLRTGSGNTIYFGEGSWLTVV.

V gene TRBV11-3 combines with J gene TRBJ1-3; D is unresolved. Germline loops: CDR1 SGHNT, CDR2 YENEEA. This CDR3 is 15 amino acids long. V gave up 2 bases and J gave up 0 bases, with 8 bases separating them. For the CDR3, the DNA is TGTGCCAGCAGCTTAACCGGAGACTCTGGAAACACCATATATTTT. This codes for CASSLTGDSGNTIYF.

The J gene is TRBJ2-2, the V gene TRBV6-5; 11 nucleotides match TRBD2. V dropped 6 bases and J dropped 6; count of bases not matched to a gene: 6. CDR3 length equals 15 residues. Germline loops: CDR1 MNHEY, CDR2 SVGAGI. The CDR3 reads CASSRLAGRAGELFF. As DNA, the CDR3 is TGTGCCAGCAGCAGACTAGCGGGAAGGGCCGGGGAGCTGTTTTTT.

The chain has TRBV6-1 and TRBJ2-7; 10 bases are a match to TRBD1. The CDR3 is 17 residues long. Germline V lookup: CDR1 MNHNS, CDR2 SASEGT. The V gene end was trimmed by 2 bases and the J gene end by 3 bases; junction bases not matched to a gene: 10. CDR3 loop: CASSEIGGTGEDYEQYF. CDR3 DNA sequence: TGTGCCAGCAGTGAAATAGGAGGGACAGGGGAGGACTACGAGCAGTACTTC.

This clone was counted once. The V and J genes are TRBV5-8 and TRBJ1-5; weak D call: TRBD1 (5 bases). Trimming removed 6 bases at V and 2 bases at J, with 15 bases between. This CDR3 spans 15 amino acids. Germline values: CDR1 SGHTS, CDR2 YDEGEE. The CDR3 bases are TGTGCCAGCACCTGGTTCGGAGGGGGCAATCAGCCCCAGCATTTT. Protein sequence: CASTWFGGGNQPQHF.

CDR3 nucleotide sequence: TGTGCCAGCAGCCCTCGGACTAGCGGATACACCGGGGAGCTGTTTTTT. It codes for CASSPRTSGYTGELFF. V usage is TRBV7-9 and J usage is TRBJ2-2, with 10 nucleotides matching TRBD2. This CDR3 comprises 16 residues. Germline V lookup: CDR1 SEHNR, CDR2 FQNEAQ (reference sequence). J gave up 3 bases and V 5 bases, and 6 bases lay outside the gene matches.

This clone was seen more than once but under ten times. The chain uses TRBV5-5 and TRBJ2-2, with TRBD1 matching over 9 bases. Trimming took 5 bases from V and 3 from J; bases not matched to a gene: 8. Per the germline V gene, CDR1 is SGHKS and CDR2 is YYEKEE (reference sequence). The CDR3 has 16 amino acids. The chain's CDR3 is CASRLGQGMYTGELFF. The CDR3 DNA reads TGTGCCAGCAGACTCGGACAGGGGATGTACACCGGGGAGCTGTTTTTT.

This chain uses TRBV9 with TRBJ1-2; possible D gene TRBD1, 6 bases. V lost 0 bases, J lost 4 bases, and 16 bases lay in between. The CDR3 loop spans 16 amino acids. Germline CDR1 SGDLS, CDR2 YYNGEE. DNA of the CDR3: TGTGCCAGCAGCGTAGCGGCAGGGGCTGACCTCTATGGCTACACCTTC. Translation gives CASSVAAGADLYGYTF.

In its sample, this clone was seen a few times. The chain is built from TRBV6-1 and TRBJ1-6, with 10 bases matching TRBD1. V lost 0 bases to trimming and J lost 2 bases; unmatched junction nucleotides: 1. This CDR3 contains 17 residues. Germline V gene data show CDR1 as MNHNS and CDR2 as SASEGT. The CDR3 sequence: CASSEATGGPYNSPLHF. Written as DNA, the CDR3 is TGTGCCAGCAGTGAAGCGACAGGGGGCCCCTATAATTCACCCCTCCACTTT.

CDR3: CASSLLEEGGNQPQHF. The CDR3 region has the DNA TGTGCCAGTAGTCTCCTTGAGGAGGGAGGGAATCAGCCCCAGCATTTT. The chain carries TRBV19 and TRBJ1-5; D ambiguous. Germline CDR1 reads LNHDA; CDR2 reads SQIVND (reference sequence). The CDR3 is made up of 16 amino acids. V lost 5 bases and J lost 4, with 18 bases in between.

This sequence joins TRBV6-5 and TRBJ2-1; tentative D call: TRBD2 (6 bases). The CDR3 is made up of 15 amino acids. Germline V gene data show CDR1 as MNHEY and CDR2 as SVGAGI. Trimming removed 7 bases from V and 6 bases from J, with 19 bases in between. CDR3 protein: CASNPLGGEGNEQFF. For the CDR3, the DNA is TGTGCCAGCAACCCTCTGGGGGGAGAGGGCAATGAGCAGTTCTTC.

V gene TRBV7-9 combines with J gene TRBJ2-2; D remains unclear. The CDR3 extends over 13 amino acids. V gave up 1 base and J gave up 4 bases, with 4 bases separating them. The germline gives CDR1 SEHNR, CDR2 FQNEAQ (reference sequence). CDR3 sequence (DNA): TGTGCCAGCAGCTTAGTGCGCACCGGGGAGCTGTTTTTT. It is translated as CASSLVRTGELFF.

The rearrangement uses TRBV4-3 and TRBJ2-3; TRBD2 matches 9 bases. Per the germline V gene, CDR1 is LGHNA and CDR2 is YSLEER. This CDR3 is built from 15 residues. Trimming at V came to 4 bases and at J to 8 bases, leaving 10 bases not matched to a gene. The CDR3 spells CASSRRGSGRGTQYF. The CDR3 DNA follows: TGCGCCAGCAGCCGACGGGGTAGCGGGAGAGGTACGCAGTATTTT.

The chain joins TRBV19 to TRBJ1-4; D gene unclear. Germline loops: CDR1 LNHDA, CDR2 SQIVND (reference sequence). Trimming took off 3 bases at V and 12 bases at J, with 14 bases between the two ends. CDR3 size: 13 residues. The CDR3 region has the DNA TGTGCCAGTAGTATCCCCTCCCGTGGAGAACTGTTTTTT. Translated: CASSIPSRGELFF.

J is TRBJ1-1 and V is TRBV11-2; D gene unclear. Trimming removed 0 bases at V and 8 bases at J, with 13 bases between. In germline, CDR1 is SGHAT, CDR2 FQNNGV. The CDR3 runs 14 residues. CDR3 coding DNA: TGTGCCAGCAGCTTAGATGCCCAGAGCGGGGAAGCTTTCTTT. Its translation is CASSLDAQSGEAFF.